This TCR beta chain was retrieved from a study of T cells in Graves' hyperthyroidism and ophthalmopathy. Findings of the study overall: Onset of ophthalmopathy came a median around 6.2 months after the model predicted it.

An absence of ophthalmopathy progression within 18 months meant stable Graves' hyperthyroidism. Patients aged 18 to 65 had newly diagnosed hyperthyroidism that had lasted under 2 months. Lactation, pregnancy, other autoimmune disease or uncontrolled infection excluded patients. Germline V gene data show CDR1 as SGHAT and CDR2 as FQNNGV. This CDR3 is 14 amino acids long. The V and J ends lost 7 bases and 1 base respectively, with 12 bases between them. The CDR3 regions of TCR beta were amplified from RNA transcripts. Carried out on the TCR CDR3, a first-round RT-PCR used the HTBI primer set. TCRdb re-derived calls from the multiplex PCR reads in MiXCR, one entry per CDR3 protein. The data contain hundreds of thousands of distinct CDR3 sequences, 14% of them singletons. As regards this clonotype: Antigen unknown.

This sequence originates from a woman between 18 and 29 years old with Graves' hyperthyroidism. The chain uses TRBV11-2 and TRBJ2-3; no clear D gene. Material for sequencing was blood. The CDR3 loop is CASTLDGGTDTQYF. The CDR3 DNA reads TGTGCCAGCACCCTCGACGGTGGCACAGATACGCAGTATTTT.